This T cell receptor beta chain originates from a study of control samples from healthy donors and cancer patients. Some clones are missing from TCRdb's copy, which holds only in-frame ones; the method was immunoSEQ multiplex PCR. The data show roughly 100,000 clones, about 88% seen once. The germline CDR1 and CDR2 sequences are MRHNA and SNTAGT. V shed 2 bases and J shed 3 bases, with 6 bases lying between them. There are 13 residues in the CDR3. This clone was found once. The rearrangement links TRBV6-4 to TRBJ2-3, with D unresolved. What was sequenced was blood. This sequence originates from a woman between 45 and 65 years old in good health. The DNA of the CDR3 is TGTGCCAGCAGTGACGAAGGAACAGATACGCAGTATTTT. This translates into CASSDEGTDTQYF.